The 6 T cell receptor beta chains given below trace back to one sample, sequenced in a study of CD8 T cells in ankylosing spondylitis. These receptors have no known antigen. TCRdb used MiXCR to reprocess the 5' RACE reads, holding one entry per CDR3 protein. The repertoire holds over 700,000 distinct CDR3 sequences, with around 20% as singletons. Study outcomes and limitations: Made up of eight or nine highly homologous variants, a TCR beta motif appeared characteristic of ankylosing spondylitis blood.

The sequenced sample was blood, either unsorted or a sorted T cell fraction (not recorded which). The source of these receptors is a male donor with ankylosing spondylitis.

This chain joins TRBV24-1 and TRBJ2-3, with TRBD1 as a possible D gene (6 bases). Germline CDR1 KGHDR, CDR2 SFDVKD. There are 16 residues in the CDR3. The V end lost 2 bases, the J end lost 0 bases, and 11 bases lay between the germline ends. The CDR3 nucleotides are TGTGCCACCAGTGATTGGGACACGCTGAGCACAGATACGCAGTATTTT. It translates to CATSDWDTLSTDTQYF.

There are a few counts of this clonotype. This chain links TRBV5-6 with TRBJ1-2, with a possible D match to TRBD1 (6 bases). Germline V gene lookup returns CDR1 SGHDT and CDR2 YYEEEE. The CDR3 extends over 12 amino acids. The V gene lost 0 bases and the J gene lost 10 bases, with 10 bases spanning the gap. Here the CDR3 DNA reads TGTGCCAGCAGCTTGGACAGGGAGGCCTACACCTTC. This codes for CASSLDREAYTF.

The chain recombines TRBV9 with TRBJ2-5, with 12 bases identical to TRBD2. Germline trimming cut 0 bases from V and 5 bases from J; bases unmatched to any gene: 5. CDR3 size: 16 residues. From germline, CDR1 is SGDLS and CDR2 YYNGEE. The CDR3 region has the DNA TGTGCCAGCAGCGTAGACGGACTAGCGGGAATTGAGACCCAGTACTTC. Amino acids: CASSVDGLAGIETQYF.

This clonotype was counted a single time. This chain links TRBV7-9 with TRBJ2-1; unclear D gene. Trimming left V 3 bases short and J 7 bases short, with 10 bases between. This CDR3 is 13 amino acids long. CDR1 is SEHNR and CDR2 is FQNEAQ in the germline V gene (reference sequence). CDR3 DNA sequence: TGTGCCAGCAGCTTTGCGAAGGTGAATGAGCAGTTCTTC. It specifies CASSFAKVNEQFF.

A few counts support this clonotype. V is TRBV19 and J is TRBJ2-6; D perhaps matches TRBD1 (6 bases). The V and J ends lost 4 bases and 0 bases respectively, with 13 bases between them. The CDR3 sequence is 17 residues long. CDR1 is LNHDA and CDR2 is SQIVND in the germline V gene (reference sequence). The CDR3 protein is CASSTRQDASGANVLTF. The CDR3 DNA reads TGTGCCAGTAGTACCAGACAGGATGCCTCTGGGGCCAACGTCCTGACTTTC.

This clonotype was counted at least ten times. V gene TRBV5-1 combines with J gene TRBJ1-2, with TRBD1 matching over 7 bases. The CDR3 totals 13 residues. V shed 3 bases and J 6 bases; nucleotides not matched to a gene: 5. The germline V gene has CDR1 SGHRS and CDR2 YFSETQ. The CDR3 DNA reads TGCGCCAGCAGCTCAGACAGGGATGATGGCTACACCTTC. It specifies CASSSDRDDGYTF.